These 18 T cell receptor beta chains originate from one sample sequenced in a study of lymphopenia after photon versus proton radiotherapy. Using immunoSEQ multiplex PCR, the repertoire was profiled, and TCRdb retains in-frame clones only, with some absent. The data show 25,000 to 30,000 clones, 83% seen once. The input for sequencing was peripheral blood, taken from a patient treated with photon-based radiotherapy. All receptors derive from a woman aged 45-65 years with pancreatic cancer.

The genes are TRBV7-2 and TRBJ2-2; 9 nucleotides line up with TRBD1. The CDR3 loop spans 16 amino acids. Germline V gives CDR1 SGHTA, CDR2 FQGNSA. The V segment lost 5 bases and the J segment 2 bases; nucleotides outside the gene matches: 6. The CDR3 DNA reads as TGTGCCAGCAGCCAACAGGGGGCGCGAAACACCGGGGAGCTGTTTTTT. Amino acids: CASSQQGARNTGELFF.

CDR3 amino acids: CASSNRLAGAYEQYF. CDR3 sequence (DNA): TGTGCCAGCAGCAACCGACTAGCGGGGGCCTACGAGCAGTACTTC. The rearrangement links TRBV28 to TRBJ2-7; 12 bases align to TRBD2. This CDR3 has 15 residues. The V and J ends lost 6 bases and 2 bases, in that order; junction bases with no gene match: 5. CDR1 is MDHEN and CDR2 is SYDVKM in the germline V gene.

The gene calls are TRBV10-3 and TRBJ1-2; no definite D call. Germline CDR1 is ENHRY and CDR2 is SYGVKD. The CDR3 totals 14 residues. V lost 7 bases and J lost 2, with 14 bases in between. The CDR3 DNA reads TGTGCCATCACCGAGGTCCTCGCGAACTATGGCTACACCTTC. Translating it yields CAITEVLANYGYTF.

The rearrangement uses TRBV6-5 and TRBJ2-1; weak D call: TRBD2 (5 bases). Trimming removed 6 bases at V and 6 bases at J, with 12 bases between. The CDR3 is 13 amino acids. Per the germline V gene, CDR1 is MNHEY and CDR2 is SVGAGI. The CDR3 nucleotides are TGTGCCAGCAGCCCCGGACTCTCCAATGAGCAGTTCTTC. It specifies CASSPGLSNEQFF.

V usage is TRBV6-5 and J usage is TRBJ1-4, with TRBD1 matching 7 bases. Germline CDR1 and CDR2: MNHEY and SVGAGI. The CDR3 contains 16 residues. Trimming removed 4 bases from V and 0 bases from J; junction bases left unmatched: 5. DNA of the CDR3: TGTGCCAGCAGTTCCAGGGGGGGTCCAACTAATGAAAAACTGTTTTTT. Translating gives CASSSRGGPTNEKLFF.

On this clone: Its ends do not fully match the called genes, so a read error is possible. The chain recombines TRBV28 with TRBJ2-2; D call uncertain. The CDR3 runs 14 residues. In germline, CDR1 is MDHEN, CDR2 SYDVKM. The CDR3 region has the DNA TGTGCCAGCAGCTTATACTCGGCTGCCGGGGAGCTGTTTTTT. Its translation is CASSLYSAAGELFF.

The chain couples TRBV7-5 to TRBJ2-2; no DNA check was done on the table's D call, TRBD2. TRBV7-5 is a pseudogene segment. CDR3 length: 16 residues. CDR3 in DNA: TGTGCCAGCAGCTCCTGGACTAGCGGGAGGGCCGGGGAGCTGTTTTTT. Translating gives CASSSWTSGRAGELFF.

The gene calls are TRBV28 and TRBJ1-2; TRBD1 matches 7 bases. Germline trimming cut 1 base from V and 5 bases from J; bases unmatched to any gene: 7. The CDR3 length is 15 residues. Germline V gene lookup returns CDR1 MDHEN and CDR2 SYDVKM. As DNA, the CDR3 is TGTGCCAGCAGTTTATACCGGGACAGCGATTATGGCTACACCTTC. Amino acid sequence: CASSLYRDSDYGYTF.

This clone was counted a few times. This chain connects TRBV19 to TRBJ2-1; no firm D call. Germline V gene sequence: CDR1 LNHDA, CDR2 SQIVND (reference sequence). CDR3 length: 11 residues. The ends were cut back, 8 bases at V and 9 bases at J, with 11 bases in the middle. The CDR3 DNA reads TGTGCCAGTGGCACCTGGGTTGAGCAGTTCTTC. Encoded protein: CASGTWVEQFF.

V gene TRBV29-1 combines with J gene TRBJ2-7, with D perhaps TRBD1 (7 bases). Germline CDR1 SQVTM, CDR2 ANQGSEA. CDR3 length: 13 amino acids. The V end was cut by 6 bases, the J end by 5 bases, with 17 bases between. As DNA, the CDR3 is TGCAGCGTGGAGGGTAGGGGGCCCCACGAGCAGTACTTC. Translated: CSVEGRGPHEQYF.

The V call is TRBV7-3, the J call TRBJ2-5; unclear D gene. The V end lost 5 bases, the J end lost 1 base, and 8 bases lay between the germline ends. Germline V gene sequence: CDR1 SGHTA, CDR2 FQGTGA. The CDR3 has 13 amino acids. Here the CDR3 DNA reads TGTGCCAGCAGCCCACCCTCCCAAGAGACCCAGTACTTC. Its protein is CASSPPSQETQYF.

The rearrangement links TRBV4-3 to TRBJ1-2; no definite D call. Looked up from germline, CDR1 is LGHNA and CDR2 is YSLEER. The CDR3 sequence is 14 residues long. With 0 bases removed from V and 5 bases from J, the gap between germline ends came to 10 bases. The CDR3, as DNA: TGCGCCAGCAGCCAAGATAGCGGGCGGTATGGCTACACCTTC. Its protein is CASSQDSGRYGYTF.

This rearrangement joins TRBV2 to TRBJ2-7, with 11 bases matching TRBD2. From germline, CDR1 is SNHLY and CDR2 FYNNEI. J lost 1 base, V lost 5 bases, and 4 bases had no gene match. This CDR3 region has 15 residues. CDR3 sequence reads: CASSRRTSGSYEQYF. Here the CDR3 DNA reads TGTGCCAGCAGTAGACGGACTAGCGGGTCCTACGAGCAGTACTTC.

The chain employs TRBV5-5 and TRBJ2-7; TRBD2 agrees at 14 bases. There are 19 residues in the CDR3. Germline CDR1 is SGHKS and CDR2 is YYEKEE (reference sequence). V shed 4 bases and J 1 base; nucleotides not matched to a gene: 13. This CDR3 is CASSISSGTSGSGSYEQYF. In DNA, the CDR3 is TGTGCCAGCAGCATCTCCTCCGGGACTAGCGGGAGCGGGTCCTACGAGCAGTACTTC.

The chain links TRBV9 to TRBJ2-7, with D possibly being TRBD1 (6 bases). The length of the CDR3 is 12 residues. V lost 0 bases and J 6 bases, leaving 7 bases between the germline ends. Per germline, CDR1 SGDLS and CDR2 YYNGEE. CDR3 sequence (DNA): TGTGCCAGCAGCGTAGGAGGGGGCGAGCAGTACTTC. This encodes CASSVGGGEQYF.

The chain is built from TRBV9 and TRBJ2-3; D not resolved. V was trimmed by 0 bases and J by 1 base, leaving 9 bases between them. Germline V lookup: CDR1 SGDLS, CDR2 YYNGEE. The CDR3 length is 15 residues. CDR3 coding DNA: TGTGCCAGCAGCGTAGGACCCGCGGGCACAGATACGCAGTATTTT. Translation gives CASSVGPAGTDTQYF. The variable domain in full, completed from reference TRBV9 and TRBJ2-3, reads DSGVTQTPKHLITATGQRVTLRCSPRSGDLSVYWYQQSLDQGLQFLIQYYNGEERAKGNILERFSAQQFPDLHSELNLSSLELGDSALYFCASSVGPAGTDTQYFGPGTRLTVL.

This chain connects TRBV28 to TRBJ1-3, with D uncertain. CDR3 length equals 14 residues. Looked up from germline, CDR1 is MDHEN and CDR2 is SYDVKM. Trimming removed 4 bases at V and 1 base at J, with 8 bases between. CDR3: CASSSPVSGNTIYF. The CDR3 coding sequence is TGTGCCAGCAGTTCGCCAGTTTCTGGAAACACCATATATTTT.

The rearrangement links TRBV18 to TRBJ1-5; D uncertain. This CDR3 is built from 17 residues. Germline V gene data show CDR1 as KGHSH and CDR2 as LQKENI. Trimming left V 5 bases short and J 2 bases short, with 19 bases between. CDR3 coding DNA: TGTGCCAGCTCAGAACTTGACATCCCAAGGGGCAATCAGCCCCAGCATTTT. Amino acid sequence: CASSELDIPRGNQPQHF.